This is a list of T cell receptor beta chains from one sample in a study of cytomegalovirus exposure and HLA in healthy donors. The table came from immunoSEQ multiplex PCR; TCRdb's copy has only in-frame clones and leaves some out. This sample has 80,000 to 90,000 clones, with roughly 76% found just once. The sequenced sample was PBMCs. The source is a woman in her 30s in good health and CMV-seronegative. The CDR3 runs from the conserved cysteine through the conserved F or W. The order of the fields is J gene, clone size, V gene, D gene, CDR3 protein, CDR3 DNA. A D gene is named only where the DNA matches it firmly. Expanded clones get a size class; other rows say once, few or many, or leave the size out.

TRBJ2-7 once TRBV14 . CASSQGYEQYF TGTGCCAGCAGCCAAGGCTACGAGCAGTACTTC
TRBJ2-3 . TRBV5-1 . CASSFLGGTDTQYF TGCGCCAGCAGCTTCCTCGGGGGCACAGATACGCAGTATTTT
TRBJ2-7 . TRBV6-1 . CASILPGEQYF TGTGCCAGCATACTGCCGGGCGAGCAGTACTTC
TRBJ2-1 . TRBV7-7 . CASSLGPMYNEQFF TGTGCTAGCAGCTTAGGGCCGATGTACAATGAGCAGTTCTTC
TRBJ2-7 . TRBV30 . CAWRSPRDYEQYF TGTGCCTGGAGATCTCCCAGGGACTACGAGCAGTACTTC
TRBJ2-5 . TRBV4-2 . CASSQDEVETQYF TGTGCCAGCAGCCAAGATGAGGTAGAGACCCAGTACTTC
TRBJ2-3 . TRBV6-4 TRBD1 CASRQTGSTDTQYF TGTGCCAGCAGACAGACAGGGAGCACAGATACGCAGTATTTT
TRBJ2-5 . TRBV13 . CASSLAGVETQYF TGTGCCAGCAGCTTAGCGGGAGTGGAGACCCAGTACTTC
TRBJ2-2 once TRBV7-3 . CASSPATGELFF TGTGCCAGCAGCCCTGCGACAGGGGAGCTGTTTTTT
TRBJ2-3 once TRBV15 TRBD2 CATSSGRTSGATDTQYF TGTGCCACCAGCAGTGGCCGGACTAGCGGTGCCACAGATACGCAGTATTTT
TRBJ2-1 . TRBV28 . CASSAPTGSSYNEQFF TGTGCCAGCAGTGCCCCGACGGGAAGCTCCTACAATGAGCAGTTCTTC
TRBJ2-2 . TRBV7-2 . CASSLNQRGDTGELFF TGTGCCAGCAGCTTAAATCAGCGCGGGGACACCGGGGAGCTGTTTTTT
TRBJ1-5 . TRBV28 . CASSFPGTRGNQPQHF TGTGCCAGCAGTTTCCCGGGTACCCGAGGCAATCAGCCCCAGCATTTT
TRBJ1-5 once TRBV28 TRBD1 CASSLLDRADQPQHF TGTGCCAGCAGTTTATTGGACAGGGCTGATCAGCCCCAGCATTTT
TRBJ2-6 . TRBV29-1 TRBD2 CSVRGWGSGANVLTF TGCAGCGTGCGGGGGTGGGGCTCTGGGGCCAACGTCCTGACTTTC
TRBJ2-3 . TRBV5-1 . CASTYSSTDTDTQYF TGCGCCAGCACCTATTCCTCGACAGACACAGATACGCAGTATTTT
TRBJ2-7 . TRBV6-1 . CASIGAAPSYEQYF TGTGCCAGCATAGGAGCTGCTCCCTCCTACGAGCAGTACTTC
TRBJ2-3 . TRBV5-1 TRBD2 CASSLGLAGQSTDTQYF TGCGCCAGCAGCTTGGGACTAGCGGGCCAATCCACAGATACGCAGTATTTT
TRBJ1-6 once TRBV2 . CASSRDSNSPLHF TGTGCCAGCTCCCGAGACAGCAATTCACCCCTCCACTTT
TRBJ2-3 . TRBV28 . CASSFVWAKGRRDTQYF TGTGCCAGCAGTTTTGTTTGGGCCAAAGGGAGGAGAGATACGCAGTATTTT
TRBJ2-3 . TRBV10-3 TRBD2 CAMGRGGTDTQYF TGTGCCATGGGGAGGGGAGGCACAGATACGCAGTATTTT
TRBJ1-5 . TRBV5-1 . CASSLGVGPNSNQPQHF TGCGCCAGCAGCTTGGGTGTGGGGCCCAATAGCAATCAGCCCCAGCATTTT
TRBJ2-3 . TRBV5-1 . CASSLAKDTQYF TGCGCCAGCAGCTTGGCCAAAGATACGCAGTATTTT
TRBJ1-3 . TRBV19 . CASRGGDISGNTIYF TGTGCCAGTAGAGGAGGGGATATTTCTGGAAACACCATATATTTT
TRBJ1-1 . TRBV5-6 . CASSLEVRGSNTEAFF TGTGCCAGCAGCTTGGAGGTCAGGGGTTCAAACACTGAAGCTTTCTTT
TRBJ2-2 few TRBV6-4 TRBD2 CAILWAGGDTGELFF TGTGCCATCCTCTGGGCGGGAGGAGATACCGGGGAGCTGTTTTTT
TRBJ2-2 . TRBV7-2 . CASSGGATGELFF TGTGCCAGCAGCGGAGGGGCGACCGGGGAGCTGTTTTTT
TRBJ1-1 . TRBV27 . CASSLEFLGGANTEAFF TGTGCCAGCAGTTTAGAGTTCTTGGGGGGGGCGAACACTGAAGCTTTCTTT
TRBJ2-5 . TRBV4-1 . CASSHTGAGETQYF TGCGCCAGCAGCCACACAGGGGCGGGGGAGACCCAGTACTTC
TRBJ2-1 few TRBV6-4 TRBD2 CASAFSGENNEQFF TGTGCCAGCGCGTTTAGCGGGGAGAACAATGAGCAGTTCTTC
TRBJ1-1 . TRBV30 TRBD1 CAWSGQGAEAFF TGTGCCTGGAGTGGACAGGGGGCTGAGGCTTTCTTT
TRBJ2-6 . TRBV6-5 . CASSYLSGANVLTF TGTGCCAGCAGTTACCTATCTGGGGCCAACGTCCTGACTTTC
TRBJ1-4 few TRBV6-5 . CASSKWKGEKLFF TGTGCCAGCAGTAAATGGAAGGGGGAAAAACTGTTTTTT
TRBJ1-5 . TRBV11-2 . CASSPGSGNQPQHF TGTGCCAGCAGCCCCGGGTCGGGCAATCAGCCCCAGCATTTT
TRBJ2-7 . TRBV23-1 . CASTRDKNYEQYF TGCGCCAGCACCAGGGACAAGAACTACGAGCAGTACTTC
TRBJ1-5 once TRBV7-3 . CASSIRHNYSNQPQHF TGTGCCAGCAGCATTAGACACAATTATAGCAATCAGCCCCAGCATTTT
TRBJ1-5 . TRBV19 TRBD1 CASKDRGAEPQHF TGTGCCAGTAAGGACAGGGGAGCTGAGCCCCAGCATTTT